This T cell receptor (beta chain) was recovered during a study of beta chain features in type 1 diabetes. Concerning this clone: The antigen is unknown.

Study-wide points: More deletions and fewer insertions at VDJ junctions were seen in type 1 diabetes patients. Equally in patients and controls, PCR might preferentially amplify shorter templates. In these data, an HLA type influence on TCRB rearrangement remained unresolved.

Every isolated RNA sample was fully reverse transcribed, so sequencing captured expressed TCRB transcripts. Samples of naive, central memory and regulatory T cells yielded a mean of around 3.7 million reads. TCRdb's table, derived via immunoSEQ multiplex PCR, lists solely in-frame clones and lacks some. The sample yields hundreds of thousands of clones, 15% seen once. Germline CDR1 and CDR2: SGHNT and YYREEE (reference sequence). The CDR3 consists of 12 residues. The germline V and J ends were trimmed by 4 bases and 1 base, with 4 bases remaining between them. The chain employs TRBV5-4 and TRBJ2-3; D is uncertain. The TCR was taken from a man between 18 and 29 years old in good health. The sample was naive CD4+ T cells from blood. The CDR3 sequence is CASSPGTDTQYF. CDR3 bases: TGTGCCAGCAGCCCCGGCACAGATACGCAGTATTTT.